The next 4 T cell receptor beta chains were all read from a single sample in a study of T cell responses to AZD1222 COVID-19 vaccine. Profiling relied on immunoSEQ multiplex PCR, and the TCRdb table lists in-frame clones only, not all of them. The data contain about 110,000 clones, 70% to 90% of them singletons. This material consisted of peripheral blood, taken on day 0 of AZD1222 vaccination. Receptors originate from an adult in good health.

The CDR3: CASSPRGQSNTEAFF. The CDR3 DNA sequence: TGTGCCAGCAGCCCGAGGGGACAGTCAAACACTGAAGCTTTCTTT. V is TRBV7-8 and J is TRBJ1-1, with 7 bases identical to TRBD1. This CDR3 is 15 amino acids long. The J segment lost 2 bases and the V segment lost 5 bases, leaving 8 bases of the junction unmatched. The V gene's germline CDR1 is SGHVS and CDR2 FQNEAQ. Variable domain in full (rest from reference TRBV7-8 and TRBJ1-1): GAGVSQSPRYKVAKRGQDVALRCDPISGHVSLFWYQQALGQGPEFLTYFQNEAQLDKSGLPSDRFFAERPEGSVSTLKIQRTQQEDSAVYLCASSPRGQSNTEAFFGQGTRLTVV.

This rearrangement joins TRBV7-3 to TRBJ1-1, with a tentative D call TRBD1 (6 bases). Germline V CDR1 and CDR2: SGHTA, FQGTGA. This CDR3 comprises 15 residues. The V end lost 3 bases, the J end lost 1 base, and 12 bases lay between the germline ends. The CDR3 coding sequence is TGTGCCAGCAGCTTCTACGGGACACCGAACACTGAAGCTTTCTTT. Its translation is CASSFYGTPNTEAFF.

The chain couples TRBV5-4 to TRBJ2-2; TRBD2 matches at 11 bases. Germline V gene data show CDR1 as SGHNT and CDR2 as YYREEE (reference sequence). V gave up 2 bases and J gave up 3 bases; unmatched junction bases: 3. This CDR3 has 16 residues. CDR3 loop: CASSLTSGSHTGELFF. The CDR3 nucleotides are TGTGCCAGCAGCTTAACTAGCGGGAGTCACACCGGGGAGCTGTTTTTT.

Here the CDR3 DNA reads TGTGCCAGCAGCTCCTTTGGTTCGACCAGGAGTAGTGGCTACACCTTC. Translation gives CASSSFGSTRSSGYTF. This chain connects TRBV7-8 to TRBJ1-2; D is unresolved. With 4 bases removed from V and 7 bases from J, the gap between germline ends came to 22 bases. This CDR3 region has 16 residues. Per the germline V gene, CDR1 is SGHVS and CDR2 is FQNEAQ.